Sequencing of this T cell receptor (beta chain) was carried out in a study of blood T cell repertoires in COVID-19. Looking at the study overall: The United States, Italy and Spain were the sources of the acute and convalescent COVID-19 samples.

Trimming took 3 bases from V and 8 from J, leaving 22 bases between them. This CDR3 region has 17 residues. Germline CDR1 and CDR2: MGHRA and YSYEKL. As originally analysed: Amplification of reference gene primers was used by the study to estimate nucleated cell counts. TCRdb's table, derived via immunoSEQ multiplex PCR, lists solely in-frame clones and lacks some. V and J calls and clone size are copied from that table; D and trimming were computed from the DNA. The sample contains about 80,000 clones, 88% of which appear only once. This receptor was obtained from a man between 65 and 79 years old with acute or convalescent COVID-19. The sample taken for sequencing was peripheral blood. The V call is TRBV4-1, the J call TRBJ1-4, with D possibly matching TRBD1 (5 bases). The CDR3 is CASSQEILTGVREKLFF. The DNA of the CDR3 is TGCGCCAGCAGCCAGGAAATTCTGACGGGGGTTCGCGAAAAACTGTTTTTT.